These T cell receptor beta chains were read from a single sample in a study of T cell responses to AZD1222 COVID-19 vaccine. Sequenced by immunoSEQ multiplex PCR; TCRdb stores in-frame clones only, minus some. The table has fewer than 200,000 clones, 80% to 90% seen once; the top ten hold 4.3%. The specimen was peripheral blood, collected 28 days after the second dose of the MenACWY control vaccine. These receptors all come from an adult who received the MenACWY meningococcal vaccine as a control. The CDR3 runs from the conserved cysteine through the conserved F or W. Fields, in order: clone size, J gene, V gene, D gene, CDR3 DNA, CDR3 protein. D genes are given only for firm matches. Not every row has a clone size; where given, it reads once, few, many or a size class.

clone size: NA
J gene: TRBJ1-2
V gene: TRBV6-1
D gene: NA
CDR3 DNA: TGTGCCAGCAGTGACGGACTGGGCAGCCTCTATGGCTACACCTTC
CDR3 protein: CASSDGLGSLYGYTF

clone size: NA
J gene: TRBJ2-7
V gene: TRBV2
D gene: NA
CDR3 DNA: TGTGCCAGCAGTTTCGGACAGCCTTACGAGCAGTACTTC
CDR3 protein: CASSFGQPYEQYF

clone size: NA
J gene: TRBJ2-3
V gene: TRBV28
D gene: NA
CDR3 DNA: TGTGCCAGCAGGACGTCGCTTAGCACAGATACGCAGTATTTT
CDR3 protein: CASRTSLSTDTQYF

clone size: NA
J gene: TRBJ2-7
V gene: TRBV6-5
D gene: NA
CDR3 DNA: TGTGCCAGCTCCCTCCGGGGTAACGAGCAGTACTTC
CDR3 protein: CASSLRGNEQYF

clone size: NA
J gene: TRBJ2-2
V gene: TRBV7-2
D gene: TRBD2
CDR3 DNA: TGTGCCAGCAGCCAAACTGGGACTAGCCGTACCGGGGAGCTGTTTTTT
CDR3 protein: CASSQTGTSRTGELFF

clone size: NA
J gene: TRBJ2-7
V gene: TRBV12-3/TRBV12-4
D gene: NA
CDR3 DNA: TGTGCCAGCAGTTTAGACGTTAACGGACAGTACTTC
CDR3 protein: CASSLDVNGQYF

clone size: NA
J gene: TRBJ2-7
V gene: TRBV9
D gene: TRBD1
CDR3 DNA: TGTGCCAGCAGCGTAGCTCATGGGACAGAGGACCCCTACGAGCAGTACTTC
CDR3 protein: CASSVAHGTEDPYEQYF

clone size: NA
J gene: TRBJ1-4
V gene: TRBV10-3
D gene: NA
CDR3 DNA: TGTGCCATCAGTGGAGGACAAAATGAAAAACTGTTTTTT
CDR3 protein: CAISGGQNEKLFF

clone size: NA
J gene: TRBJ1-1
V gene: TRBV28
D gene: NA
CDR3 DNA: TGTGCCAGCAGTCTCCGGGGCGGGGTCCGTTACACTGAAGCTTTCTTT
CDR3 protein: CASSLRGGVRYTEAFF

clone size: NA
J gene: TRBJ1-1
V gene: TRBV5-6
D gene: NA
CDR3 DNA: TGTGCCAGCAGCTACCAAGGGGGGGGACCCTCAGGAGCTTTCTTT
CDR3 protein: CASSYQGGGPSGAFF

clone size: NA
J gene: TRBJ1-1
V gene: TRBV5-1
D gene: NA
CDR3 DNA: TGCGCCAGCAGCCACGGACTGACGAACACTGAAGCTTTCTTT
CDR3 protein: CASSHGLTNTEAFF

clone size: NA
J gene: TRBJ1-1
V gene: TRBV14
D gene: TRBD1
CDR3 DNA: TGTGCCAGCAGCCAAGGGGTGGGACAGAGGGTCAACACTGAAGCTTTCTTT
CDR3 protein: CASSQGVGQRVNTEAFF

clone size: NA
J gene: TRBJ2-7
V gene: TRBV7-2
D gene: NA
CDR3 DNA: TGTGCCAGCAGCTTAGATCCAGGGACCCTTTACGAGCAGTACTTC
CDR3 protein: CASSLDPGTLYEQYF

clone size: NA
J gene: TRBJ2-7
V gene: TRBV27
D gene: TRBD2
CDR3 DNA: TGTGCCAGCAGCGCGGGGGGGGGACAGTCTCCCTCCTACGAGCAGTACTTC
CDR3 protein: CASSAGGGQSPSYEQYF

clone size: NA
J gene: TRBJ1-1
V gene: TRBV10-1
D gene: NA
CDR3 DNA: TGCGCCAGCAGGCCAGGCCAGGAGAACACTGAAGCTTTCTTT
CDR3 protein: CASRPGQENTEAFF

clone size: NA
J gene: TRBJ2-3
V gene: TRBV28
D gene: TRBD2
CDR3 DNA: TGTGCCAGCAGTTTGTTGGATGGGAGGGCCTCGGATACGCAGTATTTT
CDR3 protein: CASSLLDGRASDTQYF

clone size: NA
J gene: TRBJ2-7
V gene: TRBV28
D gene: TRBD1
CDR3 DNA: TGTGCCAGCAGTTTATGGGGGACAGGGGGCTTTTACGAGCAGTACTTC
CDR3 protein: CASSLWGTGGFYEQYF

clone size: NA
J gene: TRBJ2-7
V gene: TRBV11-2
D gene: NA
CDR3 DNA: TGTGCCAGCAGCCCCCCGGGCAGGAGACCCTACGAGCAGTACTTC
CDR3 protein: CASSPPGRRPYEQYF

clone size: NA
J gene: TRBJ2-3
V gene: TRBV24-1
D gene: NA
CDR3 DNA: TGTGCCACCAGTGACCGGAGGTACACCACAGATACGCAGTATTTT
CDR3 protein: CATSDRRYTTDTQYF

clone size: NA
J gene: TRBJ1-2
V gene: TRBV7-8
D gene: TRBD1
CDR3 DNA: TGTGCCAGCAGCTTAGGCCGGGGGACAGAAACAAACTATGGCTACACCTTC
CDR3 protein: CASSLGRGTETNYGYTF

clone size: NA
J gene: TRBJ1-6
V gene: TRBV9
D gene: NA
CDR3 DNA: TGTGCCAGCAGTGTTAACGGGGGGGGTTCACCCCTCCACTTT
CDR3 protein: CASSVNGGGSPLHF

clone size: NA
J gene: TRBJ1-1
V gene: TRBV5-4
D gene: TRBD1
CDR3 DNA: TGTGCCAGCAGCTTGATCGACAGGGGAGGCACTGAAGCTTTCTTT
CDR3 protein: CASSLIDRGGTEAFF

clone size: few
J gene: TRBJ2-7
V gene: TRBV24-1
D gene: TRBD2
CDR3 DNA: TGTGCCACCAGTGATGGACCCGCGGGGGGGGTCATCGAGCAGTACTTC
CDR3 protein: CATSDGPAGGVIEQYF